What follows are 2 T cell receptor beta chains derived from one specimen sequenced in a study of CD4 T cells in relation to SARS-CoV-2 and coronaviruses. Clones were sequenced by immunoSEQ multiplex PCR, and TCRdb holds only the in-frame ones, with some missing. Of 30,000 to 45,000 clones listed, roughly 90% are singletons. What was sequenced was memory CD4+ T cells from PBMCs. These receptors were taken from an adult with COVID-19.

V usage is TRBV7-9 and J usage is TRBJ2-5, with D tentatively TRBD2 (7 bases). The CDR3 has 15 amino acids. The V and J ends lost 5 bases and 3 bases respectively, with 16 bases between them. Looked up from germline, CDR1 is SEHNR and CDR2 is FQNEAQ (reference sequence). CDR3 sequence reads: CASSPLGGREETQYF. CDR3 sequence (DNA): TGTGCCAGCAGCCCTCTGGGGGGGCGCGAAGAGACCCAGTACTTC.

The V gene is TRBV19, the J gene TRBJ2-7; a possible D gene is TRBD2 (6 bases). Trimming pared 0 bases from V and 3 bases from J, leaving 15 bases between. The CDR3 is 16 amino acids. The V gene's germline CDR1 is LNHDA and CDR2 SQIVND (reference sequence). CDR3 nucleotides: TGTGCCAGTAGTATAGAGGGCGGGATCTCGGGCTACGAGCAGTACTTC. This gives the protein CASSIEGGISGYEQYF.